This T cell receptor (beta chain) was captured by sequencing in a study of human T cells and chemical hapten exposure (dated by TCRdb to the early 2020s). Broadly, across the study: For sensitization, 2% DPC in acetone was applied to a roughly 2 cm by roughly 2 cm area of upper inner arm skin. Weekly therapeutic DPC doses were additionally applied to the scalp of patients throughout the approximately 25-week study period. Patch tests used Finn chambers with 0.01% DPC on the upper back, scored after 6 days by International Contact Dermatitis Research Group standards. The mostly female patient cohort included alopecia areata with under or over 50% scalp involvement, alopecia totalis and alopecia universalis. Libraries were pooled for sequencing, and variation in per-sample TCR yields was attributed mainly to small differences in library volumes within the pool. The study tracked peripheral blood TCR repertoire changes in vivo during primary and secondary sensitization to the hapten diphenylcyclopropenone (DPC) in alopecia patients. Blood samples were taken from patients before sensitization (week 0) and at 2, 6 and about 24 weeks after DPC sensitization. Approximately 28 alopecia patients provided blood for TCR sequencing at one to four time points (pre-sensitization, 2, 6 and 24 weeks).

Study-wide findings and limitations: Repeated subsampling changed both the strength of the expansion versus patch-test correlation and the threshold at which the correlation became significant. Because every patient had alopecia, a presumed autoimmune disease, the patients' immune response might differ from that of healthy individuals. Significantly more large CDR3 similarity clusters were formed by expanded TCRs than by pre-sensitization or healthy control sets, consistent with antigen-driven responses. The number of PT1 expanded TCRs positively correlated with patch test score, significant at thresholds 8, 16 and 32 but not 4. DPC sensitization did not change the number of TCRs with a frequency above 1 in 1000, and there was no evidence of changes in global repertoire structure.

The germline V gene encodes CDR1 LGHNA and CDR2 YSLEER. The CDR3 contains 13 residues, cysteine and phenylalanine counted. The sequence is cut down to CDR3 DNA, 39 bases in frame from base 1. V and J are truncated by 1 base and 8 bases respectively, leaving an intervening sequence of 8 bases. Points on this clonotype: Its recognized antigen is unknown. Base qualities are not recorded, but no much larger clone differs from it by a single base.

The time point label here, explained by the study, means: patch test 2, 6 weeks after DPC sensitization. Read against the paper, the sample's treatment or condition label means: therapeutic diphenylcyclopropenone sensitization with weekly scalp DPC. At every patch-test visit, the blood draw took place before the patch test was put on. Patients were eligible if aged 18 to 70, diagnosed with alopecia and judged suitable for DPC therapy, and pregnant patients were excluded. Total RNA was extracted from unfractionated whole blood collected in Tempus Blood RNA tubes. Library method: RACE. Reads for this sample came from a NextSeq 500. Library preparation attached unique molecular identifiers to individual cDNA molecules for quantitative, reproducible TCR counting. From each blood RNA sample, both TCR alpha and TCR beta chains were sequenced. The source study handled its data this way. Samples had a median of roughly 100,000 TCRs, with a range from roughly 23,224 to 700,000. V, J and CDR3 annotation of the TCR reads was performed with the Decombinator software suite. Every sample was subsampled to the same number of TCRs (28,000) for the PS versus PT1 abundance plots. Expanded TCRs were defined as absent before sensitization and observed at least eight times at the 2-week time point. In-frame beta chains were kept once TCRdb had trimmed the public reads at Q25 with fastp and called clones with MiXCR. Entries that share a CDR3 protein sequence are merged under the most common genes and DNA. TCRdb, not the original authors, processed these V and J calls. The sample table holds about 94,000 distinct CDR3 sequences, of which 9.3% were seen once. The ten most abundant clones make up more than 2% of the sample.

The origin of this receptor is a middle-aged woman with alopecia areata. Some clones in this sample may be carry-over from other donors' samples. Sequencing was performed on whole blood, taken in connection with sensitization to the hapten diphenylcyclopropenone (DPC). The V and J segments used are TRBV4-3 and TRBJ1-4; the D gene cannot be resolved reliably. The CDR3: CASSQASGEKLFF. The nucleotide sequence is given as TGCGCCAGCAGCCAAGCAAGCGGCGAAAAACTGTTTTTT.